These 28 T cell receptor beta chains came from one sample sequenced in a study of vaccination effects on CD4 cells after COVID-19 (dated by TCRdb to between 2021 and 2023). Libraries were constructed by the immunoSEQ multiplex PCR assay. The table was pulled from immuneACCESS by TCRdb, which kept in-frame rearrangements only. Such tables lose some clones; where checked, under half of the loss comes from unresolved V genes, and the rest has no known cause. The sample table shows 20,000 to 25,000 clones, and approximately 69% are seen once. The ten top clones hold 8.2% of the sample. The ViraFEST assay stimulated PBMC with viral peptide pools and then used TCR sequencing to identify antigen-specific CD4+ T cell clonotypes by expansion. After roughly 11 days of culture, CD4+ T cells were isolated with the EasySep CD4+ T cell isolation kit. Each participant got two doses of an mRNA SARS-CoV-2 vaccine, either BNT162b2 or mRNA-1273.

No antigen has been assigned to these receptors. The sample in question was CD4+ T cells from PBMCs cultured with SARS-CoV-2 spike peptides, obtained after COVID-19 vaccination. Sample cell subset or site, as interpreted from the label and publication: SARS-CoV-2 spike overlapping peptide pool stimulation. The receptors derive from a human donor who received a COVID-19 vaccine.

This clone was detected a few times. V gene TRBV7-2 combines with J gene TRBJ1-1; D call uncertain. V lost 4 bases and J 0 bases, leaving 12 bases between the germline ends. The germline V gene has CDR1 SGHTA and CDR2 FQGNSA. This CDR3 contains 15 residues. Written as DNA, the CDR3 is TGTGCCAGCAGCTGGGCTATCCTCCTGAACACTGAAGCTTTCTTT. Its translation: CASSWAILLNTEAFF.

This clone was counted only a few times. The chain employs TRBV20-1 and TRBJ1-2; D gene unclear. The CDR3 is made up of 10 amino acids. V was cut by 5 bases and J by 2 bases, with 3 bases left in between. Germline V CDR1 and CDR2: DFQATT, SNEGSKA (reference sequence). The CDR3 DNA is TGCAGTGCTCCCAACTATGGCTACACCTTC. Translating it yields CSAPNYGYTF.

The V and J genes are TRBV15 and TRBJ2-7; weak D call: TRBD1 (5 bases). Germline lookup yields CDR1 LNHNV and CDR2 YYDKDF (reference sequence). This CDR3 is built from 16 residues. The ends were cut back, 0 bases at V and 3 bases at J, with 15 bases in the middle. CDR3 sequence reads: CATSRDSGFLIYEQYF. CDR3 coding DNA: TGTGCCACCAGCAGAGATTCAGGGTTTCTTATCTACGAGCAGTACTTC.

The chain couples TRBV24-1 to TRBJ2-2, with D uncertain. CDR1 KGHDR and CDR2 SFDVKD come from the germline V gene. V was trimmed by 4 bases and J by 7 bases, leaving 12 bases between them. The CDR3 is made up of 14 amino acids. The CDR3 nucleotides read TGTGCCACCAGTGAGTCGTGGACGGGCGGGGAGCTGTTTTTT. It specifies CATSESWTGGELFF.

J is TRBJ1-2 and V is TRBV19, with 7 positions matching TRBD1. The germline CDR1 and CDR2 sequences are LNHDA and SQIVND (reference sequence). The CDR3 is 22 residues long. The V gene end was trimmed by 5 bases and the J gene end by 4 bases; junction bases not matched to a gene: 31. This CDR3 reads CASSPIGRGAPPIRRVGYGYTF. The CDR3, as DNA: TGTGCCAGTAGTCCAATCGGCAGGGGGGCTCCCCCTATACGAAGGGTGGGCTATGGCTACACCTTC. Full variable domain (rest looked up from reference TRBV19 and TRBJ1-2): DGGITQSPKYLFRKEGQNVTLSCEQNLNHDAMYWYRQDPGQGLRLIYYSQIVNDFQKGDIAEGYSVSREKKESFPLTVTSAQKNPTAFYLCASSPIGRGAPPIRRVGYGYTFGSGTRLTVV.

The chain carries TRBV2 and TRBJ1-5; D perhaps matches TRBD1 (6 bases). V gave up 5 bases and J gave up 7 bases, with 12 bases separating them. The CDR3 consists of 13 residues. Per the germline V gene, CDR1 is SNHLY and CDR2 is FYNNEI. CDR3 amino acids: CASSPQGTQPQHF. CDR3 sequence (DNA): TGTGCCAGCAGTCCACAGGGTACACAGCCCCAGCATTTT.

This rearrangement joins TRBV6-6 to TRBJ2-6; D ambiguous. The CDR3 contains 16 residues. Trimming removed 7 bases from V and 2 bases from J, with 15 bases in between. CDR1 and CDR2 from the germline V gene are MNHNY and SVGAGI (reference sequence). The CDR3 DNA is TGTGCCAGCACCGAGAAAAGGGTGGCTGGGGCCAACGTCCTGACTTTC. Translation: CASTEKRVAGANVLTF.

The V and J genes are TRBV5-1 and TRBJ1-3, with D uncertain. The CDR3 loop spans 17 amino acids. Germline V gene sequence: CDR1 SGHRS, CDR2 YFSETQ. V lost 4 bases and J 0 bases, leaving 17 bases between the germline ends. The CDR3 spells CASSPTPGRISGNTIYF. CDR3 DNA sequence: TGCGCCAGCAGCCCTACCCCCGGACGGATCTCTGGAAACACCATATATTTT. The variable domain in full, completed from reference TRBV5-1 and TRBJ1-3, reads KAGVTQTPRYLIKTRGQQVTLSCSPISGHRSVSWYQQTPGQGLQFLFEYFSETQRNKGNFPGRFSGRQFSNSRSEMNVSTLELGDSALYLCASSPTPGRISGNTIYFGEGSWLTVV.

This CDR3 is CASSLGTSFSDTQYF. CDR3 in DNA: TGTGCCAGCAGCTTGGGGACTAGCTTTTCAGATACGCAGTATTTT. The chain uses TRBV5-8 and TRBJ2-3, with 8 bases fitting TRBD2. V dropped 0 bases and J dropped 4; count of bases not matched to a gene: 4. The germline V gene has CDR1 SGHTS and CDR2 YDEGEE. This CDR3 has 15 residues.

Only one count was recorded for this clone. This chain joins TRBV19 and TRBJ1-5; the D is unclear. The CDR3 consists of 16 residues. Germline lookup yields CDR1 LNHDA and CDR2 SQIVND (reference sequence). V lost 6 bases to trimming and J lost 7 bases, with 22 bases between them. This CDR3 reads CASRNRSSRRGQPQHF. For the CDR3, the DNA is TGTGCCAGTAGGAATAGGAGCTCCCGCCGGGGACAGCCCCAGCATTTT.

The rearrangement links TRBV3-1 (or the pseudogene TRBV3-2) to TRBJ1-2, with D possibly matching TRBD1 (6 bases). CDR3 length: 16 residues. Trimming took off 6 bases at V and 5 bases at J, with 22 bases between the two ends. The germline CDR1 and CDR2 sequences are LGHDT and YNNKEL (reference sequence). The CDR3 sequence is CASRHSTNRGGYGYTF. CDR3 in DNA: TGTGCCAGCAGACACTCTACGAATAGGGGGGGATATGGCTACACCTTC.

In DNA, the CDR3 is TGTGCCAGCAGCCCGAGGGACTACCAATACGAGCAGTACTTC. Translated: CASSPRDYQYEQYF. The chain joins TRBV3-1 (or the pseudogene TRBV3-2) to TRBJ2-7; 7 nucleotides match TRBD2. The CDR3 runs to 14 residues. Per the germline V gene, CDR1 is LGHDT and CDR2 is YNNKEL (reference sequence). Unmatched junction bases numbered 7, after V lost 4 bases and J lost 4 bases.

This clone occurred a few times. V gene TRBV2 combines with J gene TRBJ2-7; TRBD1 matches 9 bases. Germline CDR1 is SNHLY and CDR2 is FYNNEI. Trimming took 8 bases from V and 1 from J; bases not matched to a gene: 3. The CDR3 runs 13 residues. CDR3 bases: TGTGCCAGCGGGGGACAGGGATCCTACGAGCAGTACTTC. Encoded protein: CASGGQGSYEQYF. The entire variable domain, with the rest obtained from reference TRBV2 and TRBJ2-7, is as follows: EPEVTQTPSHQVTQMGQEVILRCVPISNHLYFYWYRQILGQKVEFLVSFYNNEISEKSEIFDDQFSVERPDGSNFTLKIRSTKLEDSAMYFCASGGQGSYEQYFGPGTRLTVT.

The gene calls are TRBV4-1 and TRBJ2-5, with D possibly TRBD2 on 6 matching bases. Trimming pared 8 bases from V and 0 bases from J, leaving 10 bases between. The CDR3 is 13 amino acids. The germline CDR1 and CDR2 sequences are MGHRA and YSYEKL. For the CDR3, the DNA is TGCGCCAGCTCTCTAGCGAACCAAGAGACCCAGTACTTC. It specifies CASSLANQETQYF.

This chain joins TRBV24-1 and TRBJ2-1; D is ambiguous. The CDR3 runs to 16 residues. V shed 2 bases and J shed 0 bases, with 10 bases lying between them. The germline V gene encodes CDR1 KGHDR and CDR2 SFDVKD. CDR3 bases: TGTGCCACCAGTGATTCGAAGTTGAGCTCCTACAATGAGCAGTTCTTC. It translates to CATSDSKLSSYNEQFF.

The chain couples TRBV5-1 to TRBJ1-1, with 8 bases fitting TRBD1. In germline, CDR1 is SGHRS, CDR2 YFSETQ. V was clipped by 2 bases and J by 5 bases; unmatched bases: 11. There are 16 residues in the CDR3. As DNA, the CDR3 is TGCGCCAGCAGCTTTACAGGGGGATACGGGGGTACTGAAGCTTTCTTT. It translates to CASSFTGGYGGTEAFF.

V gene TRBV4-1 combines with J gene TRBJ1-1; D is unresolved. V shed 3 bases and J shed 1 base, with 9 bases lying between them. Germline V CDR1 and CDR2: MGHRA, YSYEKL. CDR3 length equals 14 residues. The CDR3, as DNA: TGCGCCAGCAGCCATTTAGGGAGGAACACTGAAGCTTTCTTT. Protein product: CASSHLGRNTEAFF.

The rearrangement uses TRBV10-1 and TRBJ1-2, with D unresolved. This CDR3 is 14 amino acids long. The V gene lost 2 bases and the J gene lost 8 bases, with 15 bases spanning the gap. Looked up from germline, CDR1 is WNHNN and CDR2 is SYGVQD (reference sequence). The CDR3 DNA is TGCGCCAGCAGTGAGACAACAAGTGTATTAGGCTACACCTTC. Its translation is CASSETTSVLGYTF.

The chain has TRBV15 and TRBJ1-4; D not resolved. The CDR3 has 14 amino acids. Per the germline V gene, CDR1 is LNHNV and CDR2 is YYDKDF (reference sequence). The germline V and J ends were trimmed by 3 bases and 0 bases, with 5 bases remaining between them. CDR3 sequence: CATSRASTNEKLFF. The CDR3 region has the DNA TGTGCCACCAGCAGGGCCTCAACTAATGAAAAACTGTTTTTT. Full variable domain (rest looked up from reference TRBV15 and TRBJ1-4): DAMVIQNPRYQVTQFGKPVTLSCSQTLNHNVMYWYQQKSSQAPKLLFHYYDKDFNNEADTPDNFQSRRPNTSFCFLDIRSPGLGDTAMYLCATSRASTNEKLFFGSGTQLSVL.

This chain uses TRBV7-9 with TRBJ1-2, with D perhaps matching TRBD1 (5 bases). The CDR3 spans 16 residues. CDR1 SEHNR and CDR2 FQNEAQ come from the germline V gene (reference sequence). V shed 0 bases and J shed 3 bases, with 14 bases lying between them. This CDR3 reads CASSLAVREVHYGYTF. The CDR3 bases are TGTGCCAGCAGCTTAGCAGTCAGGGAAGTACACTATGGCTACACCTTC.

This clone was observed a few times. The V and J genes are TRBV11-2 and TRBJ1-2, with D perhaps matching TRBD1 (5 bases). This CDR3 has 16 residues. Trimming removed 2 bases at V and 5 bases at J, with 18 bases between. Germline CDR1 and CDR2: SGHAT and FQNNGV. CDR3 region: CASSLRRANPGYGYTF. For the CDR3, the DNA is TGTGCCAGCAGCTTACGCAGGGCCAACCCTGGGTATGGCTACACCTTC.

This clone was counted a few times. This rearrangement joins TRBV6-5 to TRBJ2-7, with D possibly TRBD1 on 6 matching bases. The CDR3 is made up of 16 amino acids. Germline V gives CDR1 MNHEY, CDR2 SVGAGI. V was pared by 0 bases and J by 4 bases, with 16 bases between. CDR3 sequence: CASSYSNRERTYEQYF. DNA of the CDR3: TGTGCCAGCAGTTACTCGAACAGGGAAAGGACGTACGAGCAGTACTTC.

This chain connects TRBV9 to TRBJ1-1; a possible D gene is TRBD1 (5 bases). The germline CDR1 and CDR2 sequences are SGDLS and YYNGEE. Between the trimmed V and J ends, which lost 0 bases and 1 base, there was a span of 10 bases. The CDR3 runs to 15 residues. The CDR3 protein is CASSVGGTGNTEAFF. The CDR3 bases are TGTGCCAGCAGCGTAGGGGGGACCGGGAACACTGAAGCTTTCTTT.

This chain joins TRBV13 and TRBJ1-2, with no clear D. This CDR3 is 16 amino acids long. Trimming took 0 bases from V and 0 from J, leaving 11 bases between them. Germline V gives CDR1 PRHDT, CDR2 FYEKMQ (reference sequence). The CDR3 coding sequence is TGTGCCAGCAGCTTAGGGGCAGGAACCACTAACTATGGCTACACCTTC. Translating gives CASSLGAGTTNYGYTF. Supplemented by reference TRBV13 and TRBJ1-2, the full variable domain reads AAGVIQSPRHLIKEKRETATLKCYPIPRHDTVYWYQQGPGQDPQFLISFYEKMQSDKGSIPDRFSAQQFSDYHSELNMSSLELGDSALYFCASSLGAGTTNYGYTFGSGTRLTVV.

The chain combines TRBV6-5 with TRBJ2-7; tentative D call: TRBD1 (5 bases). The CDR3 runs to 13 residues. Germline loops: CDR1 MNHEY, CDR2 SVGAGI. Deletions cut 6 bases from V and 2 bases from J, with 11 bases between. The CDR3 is CASRIDSTYEQYF. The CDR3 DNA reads TGTGCCAGCAGGATAGACAGTACCTACGAGCAGTACTTC.

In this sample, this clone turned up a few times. As DNA, the CDR3 is TGTGCCAGCAGTGAATACGGGGAGGAGCAGTACTTC. This codes for CASSEYGEEQYF. The gene calls are TRBV25-1 and TRBJ2-7, with D possibly being TRBD2 (5 bases). CDR3 length equals 12 residues. V was pared by 0 bases and J by 7 bases, with 7 bases between. Per the germline V gene, CDR1 is MGHDK and CDR2 is SYGVNS.

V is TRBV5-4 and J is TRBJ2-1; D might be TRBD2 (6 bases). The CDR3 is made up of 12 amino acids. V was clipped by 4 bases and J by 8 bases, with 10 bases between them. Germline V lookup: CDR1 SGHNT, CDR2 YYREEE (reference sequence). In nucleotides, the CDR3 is TGTGCCAGCAGCCCCGGGGGATATGAGCAGTTCTTC. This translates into CASSPGGYEQFF.

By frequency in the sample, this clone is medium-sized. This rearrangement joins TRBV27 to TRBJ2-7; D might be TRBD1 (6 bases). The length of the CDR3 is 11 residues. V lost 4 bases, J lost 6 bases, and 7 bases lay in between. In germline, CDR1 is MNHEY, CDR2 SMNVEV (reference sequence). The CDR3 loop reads CASSSGVEQYF. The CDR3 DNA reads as TGTGCCAGCAGTTCAGGGGTCGAGCAGTACTTC.